Ten or more counts support the clone carrying this T cell receptor (beta chain). Time point indicated: sample taken at primary tumor resection. A total of some 70 untreated early-stage non-small cell lung cancer patients served as donors. The CDR3 has 14 residues. Germline V gene data show CDR1 as SEHNR and CDR2 as FQNEAQ (reference sequence). With V trimmed by 5 bases and J by 5 bases, 5 bases remained unmatched. Every TCR cDNA molecule bore a unique molecular identifier. TCRdb used MiXCR to reprocess the 5' RACE reads, holding one entry per CDR3 protein. There are 35,000 to 45,000 distinct CDR3 sequences in the sample; under 8% occur only once, and approximately 28% lies in the top ten. The source of the sample is a study of spatial heterogeneity in lung cancer.

Sequenced here: PBMCs, sampled at surgery. This sequence originates from a female donor with early-stage non-small cell lung cancer. The rearrangement joins TRBV7-9 to TRBJ2-1; 8 positions match TRBD2. The CDR3 loop is CASSPTSAHNEQFF. CDR3 sequence (DNA): TGTGCCAGCAGCCCGACTAGCGCCCACAATGAGCAGTTCTTC.